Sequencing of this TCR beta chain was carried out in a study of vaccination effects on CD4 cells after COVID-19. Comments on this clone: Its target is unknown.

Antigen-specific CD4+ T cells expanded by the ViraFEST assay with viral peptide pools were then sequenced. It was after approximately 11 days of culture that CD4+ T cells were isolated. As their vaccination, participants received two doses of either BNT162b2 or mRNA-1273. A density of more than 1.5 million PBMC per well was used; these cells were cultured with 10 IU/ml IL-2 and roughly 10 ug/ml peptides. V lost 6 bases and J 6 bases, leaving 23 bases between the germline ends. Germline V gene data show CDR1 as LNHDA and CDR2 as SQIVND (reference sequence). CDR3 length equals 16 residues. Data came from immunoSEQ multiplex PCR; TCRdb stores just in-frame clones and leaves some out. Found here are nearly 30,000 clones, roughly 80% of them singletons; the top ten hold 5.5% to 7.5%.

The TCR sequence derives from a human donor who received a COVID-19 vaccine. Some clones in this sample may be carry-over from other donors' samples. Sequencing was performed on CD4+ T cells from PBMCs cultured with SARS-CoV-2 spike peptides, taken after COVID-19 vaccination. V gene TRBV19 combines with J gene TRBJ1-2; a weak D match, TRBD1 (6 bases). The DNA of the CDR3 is TGTGCCAGTAGAGTTAGGAACGGGGACATCTCCAATGGCTACACCTTC. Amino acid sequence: CASRVRNGDISNGYTF. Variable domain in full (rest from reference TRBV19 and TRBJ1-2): DGGITQSPKYLFRKEGQNVTLSCEQNLNHDAMYWYRQDPGQGLRLIYYSQIVNDFQKGDIAEGYSVSREKKESFPLTVTSAQKNPTAFYLCASRVRNGDISNGYTFGSGTRLTVV.